One T cell receptor (beta chain) is described in this entry. Its antigen is still unknown. The data belong to a study of cytomegalovirus exposure and HLA in healthy donors. PCR was performed using 60 Vbeta and 13 Jbeta primers. Repertoires were generated with immunoSEQ multiplex PCR, while TCRdb's copy carries only in-frame clones and drops some. Of more than 100,000 clones in the sample, roughly 66% were seen once. CDR3 length equals 14 residues. Trimming cost V 7 bases and J 5 bases, with 15 bases left between them. Germline V gene data show CDR1 as MNHEY and CDR2 as SVGAGI. The study, taken as a whole, reports: A missense DCLRE1C variant was associated with V- and J-gene trimming of TCR beta chains in a later analysis, and an independent cohort replicated the association.

The receptor was isolated from a man aged 18 to 29 in good health and CMV-seronegative. What was sequenced was PBMCs. The J gene is TRBJ2-1, the V gene TRBV6-5; D is uncertain. The CDR3 is CASKYSGPHNEQFF. The CDR3, as DNA: TGTGCCAGCAAGTATTCTGGGCCCCACAATGAGCAGTTCTTC.